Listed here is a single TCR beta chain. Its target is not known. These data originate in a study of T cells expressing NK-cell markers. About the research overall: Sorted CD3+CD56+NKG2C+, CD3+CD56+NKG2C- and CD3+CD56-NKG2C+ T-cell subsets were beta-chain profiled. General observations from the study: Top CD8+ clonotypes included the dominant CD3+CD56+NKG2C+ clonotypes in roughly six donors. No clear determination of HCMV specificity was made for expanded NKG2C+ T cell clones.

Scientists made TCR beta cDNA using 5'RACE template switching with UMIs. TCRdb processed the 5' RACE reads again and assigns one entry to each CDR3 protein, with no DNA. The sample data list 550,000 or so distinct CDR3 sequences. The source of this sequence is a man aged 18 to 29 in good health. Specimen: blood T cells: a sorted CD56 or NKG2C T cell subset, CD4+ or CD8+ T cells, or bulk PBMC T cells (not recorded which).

The CDR3 spells CASSNGAYSYNEQFF. This rearrangement joins TRBV9 to TRBJ2-1; TCRdb's D call of TRBD1 is untestable without DNA. Looked up from germline, CDR1 is SGDLS and CDR2 is YYNGEE. The CDR3 extends over 15 amino acids.